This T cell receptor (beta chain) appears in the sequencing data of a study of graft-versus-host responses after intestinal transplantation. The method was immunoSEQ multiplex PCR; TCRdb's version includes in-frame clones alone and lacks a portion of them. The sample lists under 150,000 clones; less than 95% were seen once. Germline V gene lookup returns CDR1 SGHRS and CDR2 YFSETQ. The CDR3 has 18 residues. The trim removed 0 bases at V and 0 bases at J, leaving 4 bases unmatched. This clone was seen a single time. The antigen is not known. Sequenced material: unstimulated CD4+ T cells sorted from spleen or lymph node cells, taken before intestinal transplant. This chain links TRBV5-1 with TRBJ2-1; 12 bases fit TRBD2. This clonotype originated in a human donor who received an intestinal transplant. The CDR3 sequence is CASSLGLAGGFSYNEQFF. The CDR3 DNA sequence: TGCGCCAGCAGCTTGGGGCTAGCGGGGGGGTTCTCCTACAATGAGCAGTTCTTC.